The 20 T cell receptor beta chains below come from one sample, sequenced in a study of T cells in Graves' hyperthyroidism and ophthalmopathy. Amplified TCR beta CDR3 regions came from RNA transcripts. During a first-round RT-PCR of the TCR CDR3, the HTBI primer set was used. TCRdb re-analysed the multiplex PCR reads in MiXCR, keeping a single row per CDR3 protein. The data contain about 590,000 distinct CDR3 sequences, 13% to 15% of them seen just once; the ten biggest clones take up roughly 7%. The sequenced sample was blood. Source of these receptors: a woman between 18 and 30 years old with Graves' ophthalmopathy.

This clonotype has ten or more counts. This sequence joins TRBV2 and TRBJ1-2, with D hard to call. The germline CDR1 and CDR2 sequences are SNHLY and FYNNEI. This CDR3 has 14 amino acids. Trimming shortened V by 3 bases and J by 0 bases, and 8 bases separated the two germline ends. The CDR3 is CASSEISPNYGYTF. The CDR3, as DNA: TGTGCCAGCAGTGAGATTTCCCCTAACTATGGCTACACCTTC.

This clonotype was found a few times. V gene TRBV10-3 combines with J gene TRBJ1-1; TRBD1 is a possible D gene (6 bases). V was trimmed by 3 bases and J by 1 base, leaving 9 bases between them. The CDR3 covers 14 residues. Per germline, CDR1 ENHRY and CDR2 SYGVKD. The CDR3 reads CAISEGQRNTEAFF. As DNA, the CDR3 is TGTGCCATCAGTGAAGGACAGAGGAACACTGAAGCTTTCTTT.

This clonotype was seen many times. This chain uses TRBV2 with TRBJ1-5, with TRBD1 identical over 11 bases. This CDR3 is built from 14 residues. Trimming at V came to 6 bases and at J to 6 bases, leaving 4 bases not matched to a gene. In germline, CDR1 is SNHLY, CDR2 FYNNEI. CDR3 loop: CASRPGTGGQPQHF. DNA for the CDR3: TGTGCCAGCAGACCCGGGACAGGGGGTCAGCCCCAGCATTTT.

The CDR3 nucleotides read TGTGCCAGCACCCTGACAGTGGGGAACACCATATATTTT. Protein product: CASTLTVGNTIYF. This sequence joins TRBV7-3 and TRBJ1-3, with D perhaps matching TRBD1 (5 bases). Trimming shortened V by 7 bases and J by 7 bases, and 14 bases separated the two germline ends. Germline CDR1 reads SGHTA; CDR2 reads FQGTGA. The CDR3 is 13 amino acids.

This clonotype occurred many times. The chain uses TRBV6-1 and TRBJ1-1, with a tentative D call TRBD1 (6 bases). The germline V gene has CDR1 MNHNS and CDR2 SASEGT. V lost 7 bases, J lost 3 bases, and 21 bases lay in between. The CDR3 contains 16 residues. The CDR3 DNA is TGTGCCAGCATCGTCGGGGGCGGCAAGAGGGACACTGAAGCTTTCTTT. Its translation: CASIVGGGKRDTEAFF.

This chain uses TRBV19 with TRBJ1-1; TRBD1 aligns across 7 bases. CDR1 and CDR2 (germline): LNHDA, SQIVND (reference sequence). Germline trimming cut 6 bases from V and 6 bases from J; bases unmatched to any gene: 10. CDR3 size: 14 residues. The CDR3 coding sequence is TGTGCCAGTAGGAACAGGGGTGGGATCTCTGAAGCTTTCTTT. Amino acids: CASRNRGGISEAFF.

The chain uses TRBV5-6 and TRBJ1-1; TRBD1 matches 7 bases. This CDR3 region has 14 residues. The V segment lost 6 bases and the J segment 1 base; nucleotides outside the gene matches: 6. Germline CDR1 is SGHDT and CDR2 is YYEEEE. CDR3 sequence: CASTLGTENTEAFF. In nucleotides, the CDR3 is TGTGCCAGCACCCTTGGGACAGAGAACACTGAAGCTTTCTTT.

Points on this clonotype: One junction end disagrees with the germline gene, perhaps due to a read error. This chain connects TRBV6-9 to TRBJ1-2; D gene unclear. The CDR3 totals 11 residues. The germline V gene encodes CDR1 MNHGY and CDR2 SVAAGI. CDR3 bases: TGTGCCACCAGTTTGAGGGTTGGCTACACCTTC. Its protein product is CATSLRVGYTF.

This clonotype was found many times. Here the CDR3 DNA reads TGTGCCAGCAGTGGGATTAATGAAAAACTGTTTTTT. Amino acid sequence: CASSGINEKLFF. V gene TRBV2 combines with J gene TRBJ1-4; D remains ambiguous. The CDR3 spans 12 residues. Trimming cost V 4 bases and J 4 bases, with 4 bases left between them. Looked up from germline, CDR1 is SNHLY and CDR2 is FYNNEI.

This clonotype was seen a handful of times. CDR3 DNA sequence: TGCAGAGCCATTTCCCCGGGACAGGGGGCGAGATATGGCTACACCTTC. Its translation is CRAISPGQGARYGYTF. This chain links TRBV20-1 with TRBJ1-2, with 12 bases identical to TRBD1. Germline V gives CDR1 DFQATT, CDR2 SNEGSKA (reference sequence). The CDR3 has 16 amino acids.

This rearrangement joins TRBV29-1 to TRBJ2-1; D gene ambiguous. Trimming pared 5 bases from V and 4 bases from J, leaving 18 bases between. The CDR3 spans 15 residues. Germline V gene sequence: CDR1 SQVTM, CDR2 ANQGSEA. The CDR3 sequence is CSVFNGRSLYNEQFF. In nucleotides, the CDR3 is TGCAGCGTTTTTAACGGACGGAGCCTTTACAATGAGCAGTTCTTC.

DNA of the CDR3: TGTGCCAGCAGTTACTCGGGTTGGCGGACAGCTAATAATGAAAAACTGTTTTTT. Amino acid sequence: CASSYSGWRTANNEKLFF. The rearrangement uses TRBV6-2 or TRBV6-3 and TRBJ1-4; weak D call: TRBD1 (6 bases). CDR3 length: 18 residues. V lost 0 bases and J 4 bases, leaving 18 bases between the germline ends. CDR1 MNHEY and CDR2 SVGEGT come from the germline V gene.

The chain has TRBV7-3 and TRBJ2-5; possible D gene TRBD1, 6 bases. CDR1 is SGHTA, CDR2 FQGTGA, per germline. The CDR3 is 13 amino acids. Trimming removed 7 bases at V and 5 bases at J, with 14 bases between. CDR3 sequence: CASKAGVGETQYF. The CDR3 region has the DNA TGTGCCAGCAAGGCAGGGGTTGGCGAGACCCAGTACTTC.

The chain employs TRBV5-1 and TRBJ1-1; a possible D gene is TRBD1 (5 bases). The CDR3 contains 16 residues. Germline CDR1 reads SGHRS; CDR2 reads YFSETQ. Trimming shortened V by 0 bases and J by 0 bases, and 12 bases separated the two germline ends. The CDR3 spells CASSLGRVGLNTEAFF. CDR3 coding DNA: TGCGCCAGCAGCTTGGGCAGGGTAGGATTGAACACTGAAGCTTTCTTT.

This clonotype was counted many times. This chain connects TRBV2 to TRBJ1-3, with D possibly being TRBD1 (5 bases). The CDR3 length is 14 residues. CDR1 is SNHLY, CDR2 FYNNEI, per germline. V lost 7 bases, J lost 4 bases, and 14 bases lay in between. The CDR3 coding sequence is TGTGCCAGCAAAGAAGCAGGGTTGGGAAACACCATATATTTT. Amino acids: CASKEAGLGNTIYF.

Ten or more counts support this clonotype. V and J are TRBV30 and TRBJ1-1; TRBD1 aligns across 7 bases. The germline CDR1 and CDR2 sequences are GTSNPN and SVGIG (reference sequence). J gave up 8 bases and V 0 bases, and 9 bases lay outside the gene matches. This CDR3 has 14 residues. The CDR3: CAWSVGLGTVEAFF. As DNA, the CDR3 is TGTGCCTGGAGTGTAGGCCTTGGGACAGTCGAAGCTTTCTTT.

This clonotype occurred a few times. The J gene is TRBJ2-7, the V gene TRBV18; D call uncertain. The ends were cut back, 4 bases at V and 5 bases at J, with 15 bases in the middle. The CDR3 consists of 14 residues. Germline lookup yields CDR1 KGHSH and CDR2 LQKENI. The CDR3 DNA reads TGTGCCAGCTCACTGAACTATCGTGAAGACGAGCAGTACTTC. It yields the protein CASSLNYREDEQYF.

The V call is TRBV3-1, the J call TRBJ1-2, with TRBD1 as a possible D gene (5 bases). Trimming took off 2 bases at V and 0 bases at J, with 10 bases between the two ends. The CDR3 has 15 residues. Germline-derived CDR1 and CDR2 are LGHDT and YNNKEL (reference sequence). CDR3 coding DNA: TGTGCCAGCAGCCAAAGACAGCTAGCTAACTATGGCTACACCTTC. Translation gives CASSQRQLANYGYTF.

This clonotype occurred many times. The chain carries TRBV20-1 and TRBJ2-7; D is unclear. CDR1 and CDR2 (germline): DFQATT, SNEGSKA (reference sequence). This CDR3 is built from 10 residues. The CDR3 protein is CTPGEGEQYF. CDR3 bases: TGCACCCCGGGCGAAGGGGAGCAGTACTTC.

Ten or more counts support this clonotype. The rearrangement links TRBV7-2 to TRBJ2-5; TRBD1 matches at 9 bases. The CDR3 consists of 15 residues. The ends lost 2 bases at V and 4 bases at J; junction bases unmatched: 5. Germline values: CDR1 SGHTA, CDR2 FQGNSA. The CDR3 nucleotides read TGTGCCAGCAGCTTACCGGGACAGGGATCAGAGACCCAGTACTTC. Translated, it gives CASSLPGQGSETQYF.